The clone carrying this TCR beta chain was seen only a few times. Its specificity is unknown. This sample is drawn from a study of response to subunit inactivated influenza vaccine. Study-wide results and limits: The authors offered the suggestion that each seasonal influenza vaccination recruits few new T cells.

The CDR3 is 13 residues long. The V gene lost 5 bases and the J gene lost 9 bases, with 16 bases spanning the gap. TCRdb called the RT-PCR reads again in MiXCR, with one record for every CDR3 protein. Of approximately 170,000 distinct CDR3 sequences in the sample, about 15% were seen once. This chain joins TRBV12-3 or TRBV12-4 and TRBJ2-5; a possible D gene is TRBD2 (5 bases). The sequences come from CD8+ T cells sorted from PBMCs, collected roughly 5 days after vaccination. This TCR derives from a man aged 50 or older who received an inactivated influenza vaccine. CDR3 nucleotides: TGTGCCAGCAGTCCTTTTGTCGGAGGCCCCCAGTACTTC. Translating gives CASSPFVGGPQYF.